Listed here is a single TCR beta chain. Its matching antigen is unknown. V was pared by 4 bases and J by 4 bases, with 13 bases between. CDR3 length: 15 residues. Germline V gene data show CDR1 as LGHDT and CDR2 as YNNKEL (reference sequence). Sequenced by immunoSEQ multiplex PCR; TCRdb stores in-frame clones only, minus some. The sample has around 120,000 clones, roughly 87% seen once. These data belong to a study of T cell responses to AZD1222 COVID-19 vaccine. Broader study findings: Clonal diversity was possibly underestimated, and white British individuals and females predominated among donors. Unmutated variant regions are reportedly the target of nearly half of TCRs that are spike-specific. Seropositive AZD1222 recipients at baseline numbered only 6 or 7. It was only after the peak T cell response that any repertoires were sampled.

The rearrangement links TRBV3-1 (or the pseudogene TRBV3-2) to TRBJ2-2, with D possibly matching TRBD2 (7 bases). This sample comprised peripheral blood, obtained on day 0 of AZD1222 vaccination. This TCR came from an adult in good health. CDR3 region: CASSRRGGGTGELFF. DNA of the CDR3: TGTGCCAGCAGCCGGAGGGGGGGCGGCACCGGGGAGCTGTTTTTT.